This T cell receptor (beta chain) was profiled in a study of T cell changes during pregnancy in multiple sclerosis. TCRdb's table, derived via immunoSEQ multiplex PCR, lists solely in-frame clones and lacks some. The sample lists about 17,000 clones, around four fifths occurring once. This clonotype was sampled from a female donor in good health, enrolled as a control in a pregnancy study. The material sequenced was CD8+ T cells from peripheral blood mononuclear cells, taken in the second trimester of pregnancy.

Here the CDR3 DNA reads TGTGCCAGCAGCCTGGCTGGGACTAGCGGGGGGGCACAGTTCTTC. Translation: CASSLAGTSGGAQFF. The V call is TRBV9, the J call TRBJ2-1; TRBD2 agrees at 16 bases. Germline V CDR1 and CDR2: SGDLS, YYNGEE. J was trimmed by 13 bases and V by 4 bases; bases with no gene match: 8. The CDR3 contains 15 residues.